The rows below give T cell receptor beta chains drawn from one sample of a study of control samples from healthy donors and cancer patients. The repertoire was sequenced with immunoSEQ multiplex PCR; TCRdb's copy has only in-frame clones and lacks some. The sample lists approximately 76,000 clones, about 79% occurring once. The specimen sequenced was PBMCs. Receptors originate from a man in his 60s with head and neck cancer. Both conserved end residues are part of each CDR3. A D gene is named only where the DNA matches it firmly. Clone size, where shown, is once, few, many, or a class for clones that have expanded.

j_call clone_size v_call d_call cdr3_nt cdr3_aa
TRBJ2-2 . TRBV2 TRBD2 TGTGCCAGCAGCGCCTCCGGGGGGGGGAGCGGCCTGAACACCGGGGAGCTGTTTTTT CASSASGGGSGLNTGELFF
TRBJ2-7 . TRBV27 TRBD2 TGTGCCAGCAATCGGGGGGGGACCCCACACGAGCAGTACTTC CASNRGGTPHEQYF
TRBJ2-1 once TRBV6-1 . TGTGCCAGCAGTTCCCTCCGGGACGACTATGAGCAGTTCTTC CASSSLRDDYEQFF
TRBJ2-7 . TRBV2 . TGTGCCAGCAGTGACTACGAGCAGTACTTC CASSDYEQYF
TRBJ1-1 . TRBV5-1 TRBD1 TGCGCCAGCAGCTTATCAGGGACAGTTAGCGCTGAAGCTTTCTTT CASSLSGTVSAEAFF
TRBJ2-6 . TRBV27 TRBD1 TGTGCCAGCAGTATAAGACAGGGGTCGACCTCTGGGGCCAACGTCCTGACTTTC CASSIRQGSTSGANVLTF
TRBJ1-3 . TRBV6-5 . TGTGCCAGCAGTCTCGGGGGTTACTCTGGAAACACCATATATTTT CASSLGGYSGNTIYF
TRBJ1-2 . TRBV21-1 . TGTGCCAGCAGCAAAACAGGGACAGCATCCCTATGGAAATATGGCTACACCTTC CASSKTGTASLWKYGYTF
TRBJ2-3 . TRBV24-1 TRBD1 TGTGCCACCAGTCCCCGGGACAGGAGCACAGATACGCAGTATTTT CATSPRDRSTDTQYF
TRBJ2-7 . TRBV25-1 TRBD1 TGTGCCAGCAGTGACCCGACAGGGGACGAGCAGTACTTC CASSDPTGDEQYF
TRBJ2-6 once TRBV5-1 TRBD1 TGCGCCAGCAGCTTGGGACAGGGGTCAGTTCGAGGGGCCAACGTCCTGACTTTC CASSLGQGSVRGANVLTF
TRBJ2-1 . TRBV5-6 . TGTGCCAGCAGCTTGGGACATCTCCACAATGAGCAGTTCTTC CASSLGHLHNEQFF
TRBJ2-3 . TRBV6-1 TRBD2 TGTGCCAGCAGTGAAGCGGGGGCTAGCGGGACCTTCACAGATACGCAGTATTTT CASSEAGASGTFTDTQYF